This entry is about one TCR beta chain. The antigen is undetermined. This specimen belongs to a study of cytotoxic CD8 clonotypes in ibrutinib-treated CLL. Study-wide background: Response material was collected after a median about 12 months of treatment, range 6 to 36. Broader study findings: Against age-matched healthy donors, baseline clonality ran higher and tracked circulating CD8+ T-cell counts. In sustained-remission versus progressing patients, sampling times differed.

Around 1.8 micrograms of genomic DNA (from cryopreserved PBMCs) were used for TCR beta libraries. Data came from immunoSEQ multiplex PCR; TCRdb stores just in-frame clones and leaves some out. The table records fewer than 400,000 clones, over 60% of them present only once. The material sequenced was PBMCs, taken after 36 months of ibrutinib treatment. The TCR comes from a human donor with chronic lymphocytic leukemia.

The CDR3 is CASSPPLWAAGNTGELFF. The CDR3 DNA reads TGTGCCAGCTCACCACCGTTATGGGCGGCAGGCAACACCGGGGAGCTGTTTTTT. This chain uses TRBV18 with TRBJ2-2; D unresolved. Deletions cut 0 bases from V and 2 bases from J, with 16 bases between. CDR3 size: 18 residues. The germline V gene encodes CDR1 KGHSH and CDR2 LQKENI.